These 27 T cell receptor beta chains were all obtained from the same sample, sequenced in a study of CD8+ T cells in alopecia areata (dated by TCRdb to the late 2010s). The time point label here, explained by the study, means: four to five weeks on oral tofacitinib. The sample's treatment or condition, from its label and the paper: oral pan-JAK inhibitor, 5-10 mg twice daily. The library relied on the immunoSEQ multiplex PCR assay. RNA was extracted from all samples and reverse transcribed into cDNA as template for TCR sequencing. Not all clones reach the TCRdb copy of this immuneACCESS table, which keeps in-frame sequences only. Checked studies attribute under half of the gap to unresolved V genes and leave the rest unexplained. The sample profile shows 150,000 to 200,000 clones; about three fifths of them were found once. The top ten hold roughly 0.99% of the sample. Source: CD4+ T cells sorted from blood, taken at week 4, from a patient treated with tofacitinib. These receptors came from a human donor with alopecia areata.

This chain joins TRBV5-1 and TRBJ2-5; D may be TRBD2 (6 bases). The germline V gene has CDR1 SGHRS and CDR2 YFSETQ. The germline V and J ends were trimmed by 4 bases and 3 bases, with 19 bases remaining between them. CDR3 length: 16 amino acids. The CDR3 sequence is CASSPTAGPGEETQYF. Written as DNA, the CDR3 is TGCGCCAGCAGCCCCACCGCGGGGCCCGGAGAAGAGACCCAGTACTTC.

The J gene is TRBJ1-6, the V gene TRBV5-1, with 8 bases identical to TRBD1. This CDR3 contains 15 residues. The trim removed 4 bases at V and 9 bases at J, leaving 9 bases unmatched. The germline V gene encodes CDR1 SGHRS and CDR2 YFSETQ. CDR3 in DNA: TGCGCCAGCAGCCGATCAGGGGGCACGCGTTCACCCCTCCACTTT. Its translation is CASSRSGGTRSPLHF. The variable domain in full, completed from reference TRBV5-1 and TRBJ1-6, reads KAGVTQTPRYLIKTRGQQVTLSCSPISGHRSVSWYQQTPGQGLQFLFEYFSETQRNKGNFPGRFSGRQFSNSRSEMNVSTLELGDSALYLCASSRSGGTRSPLHFGNGTRLTVT.

This clone came up once. The chain joins TRBV29-1 to TRBJ1-4; D uncertain. V was shortened by 5 bases and J by 5 bases, with 9 bases between the two germline ends. This CDR3 is 12 amino acids long. Germline V CDR1 and CDR2: SQVTM, ANQGSEA. The CDR3 bases are TGCAGCGTTCTACAGTTCAATGAAAAACTGTTTTTT. Protein product: CSVLQFNEKLFF. Combining the CDR3 with reference TRBV29-1 and TRBJ1-4 gives the whole variable domain SAVISQKPSRDICQRGTSLTIQCQVDSQVTMMFWYRQQPGQSLTLIATANQGSEATYESGFVIDKFPISRPNLTFSTLTVSNMSPEDSSIYLCSVLQFNEKLFFGSGTQLSVL.

To note about this clone: At one boundary the junction diverges from the germline segment, which might be a read error. V usage is TRBV7-7 and J usage is TRBJ2-5; the D is unclear. Germline V gene lookup returns CDR1 SSHAT and CDR2 FNYEAQ (reference sequence). This CDR3 is 14 amino acids long. The CDR3 coding sequence is TGTGCTAGCAGTCGCTGGGCAAGAATGGAGACCCAGTACTTC. This gives the protein CASSRWARMETQYF.

The genes are TRBV11-3 and TRBJ1-1; 7 positions agree with TRBD1. This CDR3 spans 13 amino acids. CDR1 and CDR2 from the germline V gene are SGHNT and YENEEA. The J segment lost 3 bases and the V segment lost 6 bases, leaving 4 bases of the junction unmatched. The CDR3 is CASRDRTDTEAFF. CDR3 bases: TGTGCCAGCAGGGACAGGACTGACACTGAAGCTTTCTTT.

This clone has just a few counts. The V call is TRBV19, the J call TRBJ1-2; D not certain. The CDR3 consists of 12 residues. The germline gives CDR1 LNHDA, CDR2 SQIVND (reference sequence). The germline V and J ends were trimmed by 1 base and 2 bases, with 2 bases remaining between them. In nucleotides, the CDR3 is TGTGCCAGTAGTATAGCCAACTATGGCTACACCTTC. Protein: CASSIANYGYTF.

The table lists this clone with a count of one. The chain carries TRBV6-5 and TRBJ2-7, with no clear D. Per the germline V gene, CDR1 is MNHEY and CDR2 is SVGAGI. Trimming removed 5 bases at V and 3 bases at J, with 11 bases between. The CDR3 runs to 13 residues. CDR3 loop: CASSVAGDYEQYF. The CDR3, as DNA: TGTGCCAGCAGTGTGGCAGGCGACTACGAGCAGTACTTC.

This clone has a handful of counts. V usage is TRBV18 and J usage is TRBJ1-3; D remains unclear. The CDR3 extends over 15 amino acids. Germline CDR1 reads KGHSH; CDR2 reads LQKENI. V lost 1 base to trimming and J lost 0 bases, with 7 bases between them. The CDR3 DNA follows: TGTGCCAGCTCACCACAGGGCAGCTCTGGAAACACCATATATTTT. Its translation is CASSPQGSSGNTIYF.

This clone has just a few counts. The V gene is TRBV19, the J gene TRBJ2-5; TRBD2 might be the D (6 bases). There are 14 residues in the CDR3. V lost 4 bases and J lost 4, with 13 bases in between. The germline CDR1 and CDR2 sequences are LNHDA and SQIVND (reference sequence). The DNA for the CDR3 is TGTGCCAGTAGTAGCATCCTGGGAGGAGAGACCCAGTACTTC. Translation gives CASSSILGGETQYF.

Only one count was recorded for this clone. The chain couples TRBV7-9 to TRBJ2-7; 11 bases fit TRBD2. V lost 5 bases, J lost 4 bases, and 10 bases stayed unmatched. CDR3 length equals 16 residues. Germline values: CDR1 SEHNR, CDR2 FQNEAQ (reference sequence). CDR3 in amino acids: CASSVTSGGLVYEQYF. The CDR3 DNA is TGTGCCAGCAGCGTTACTAGCGGGGGATTAGTATACGAGCAGTACTTC.

The chain carries TRBV30 and TRBJ2-7, with D possibly being TRBD1 or TRBD2 (5 bases each). V was shortened by 4 bases and J by 2 bases, with 15 bases between the two germline ends. CDR1 GTSNPN and CDR2 SVGIG come from the germline V gene (reference sequence). This CDR3 is 14 amino acids long. The CDR3 DNA reads as TGTGCCTGGAAGTTGGGGACGCCTCCCTACGAGCAGTACTTC. It specifies CAWKLGTPPYEQYF.

The chain links TRBV10-3 to TRBJ1-2; TRBD1 might be the D (5 bases). The length of the CDR3 is 13 residues. Germline CDR1 reads ENHRY; CDR2 reads SYGVKD. Deletions cut 2 bases from V and 4 bases from J, with 8 bases between. DNA for the CDR3: TGTGCCATCAGTGAGACAGGTCGCTATGGCTACACCTTC. Its protein is CAISETGRYGYTF.

The rearrangement links TRBV5-1 to TRBJ2-5; no clear D. The end of the DNA aligns better with TRBJ2-7, so the J call may be wrong. This CDR3 spans 14 amino acids. Germline CDR1 reads SGHRS; CDR2 reads YFSETQ. As DNA, the CDR3 is TGCGCCAGCAGCAGTGGTATGCGCAAGGGCGAGCAGTACTTC. Translating it yields CASSSGMRKGEQYF.

This clone came up a few times. The CDR3 here is CSVETGGLETQYF. The CDR3 coding sequence is TGCAGCGTCGAGACAGGGGGCCTAGAGACCCAGTACTTC. The J gene is TRBJ2-5, the V gene TRBV29-1; 10 nucleotides align to TRBD1. From germline, CDR1 is SQVTM and CDR2 ANQGSEA. V trimming: 6 bases; J trimming: 4 bases; junction bases outside the gene matches: 5. This CDR3 contains 13 residues.

The chain couples TRBV9 to TRBJ2-4; possibly TRBD2 for D (6 bases). Trimming stripped 0 bases from V and 10 bases from J, with 11 bases between. Germline V gene lookup returns CDR1 SGDLS and CDR2 YYNGEE. The CDR3 spans 13 residues. The CDR3 protein is CASSVESGGIQYF. CDR3 bases: TGTGCCAGCAGCGTAGAGTCCGGGGGAATTCAGTACTTC.

This chain links TRBV29-1 with TRBJ2-2; 7 bases fit TRBD1. The CDR3 consists of 15 residues. Per germline, CDR1 SQVTM and CDR2 ANQGSEA. J was trimmed by 6 bases and V by 4 bases; bases with no gene match: 11. CDR3 amino acids: CSVGQGNSWAGELFF. The DNA for the CDR3 is TGCAGCGTTGGACAGGGAAATAGTTGGGCCGGGGAGCTGTTTTTT.

J is TRBJ2-1 and V is TRBV29-1, with D possibly TRBD1 on 7 matching bases. The germline V gene encodes CDR1 SQVTM and CDR2 ANQGSEA. Trimming cost V 6 bases and J 1 base, with 19 bases left between them. CDR3 size: 16 residues. The CDR3 DNA sequence: TGCAGCGTAACTAGCCACAGGGGCGTTTCCTACAATGAGCAGTTCTTC. Its protein is CSVTSHRGVSYNEQFF.

About this clone itself: The same CDR3 is also encoded by other DNA sequences in this sample. The gene calls are TRBV30 and TRBJ1-3; maybe TRBD1 (6 bases). The V end lost 0 bases, the J end lost 2 bases, and 8 bases lay between the germline ends. Germline V gene lookup returns CDR1 GTSNPN and CDR2 SVGIG (reference sequence). The CDR3 totals 14 residues. CDR3 coding DNA: TGTGCCTGGAGTGTAGGGGGGACTGGAAACACCATATATTTT. As protein: CAWSVGGTGNTIYF.

The chain combines TRBV29-1 with TRBJ1-1; tentatively, D is TRBD1 (6 bases). V dropped 6 bases and J dropped 3 bases, with 8 bases sitting between them. The CDR3 contains 11 residues. Germline loops: CDR1 SQVTM, CDR2 ANQGSEA. The DNA for the CDR3 is TGCAGCGTGTCAGGGGACACTGAAGCTTTCTTT. Translating it yields CSVSGDTEAFF.

This rearrangement joins TRBV6-5 to TRBJ2-5; D not resolved. CDR1 is MNHEY and CDR2 is SVGAGI in the germline V gene. CDR3 length: 13 amino acids. V was clipped by 3 bases and J by 5 bases, with 10 bases between them. The CDR3: CASSYKILETQYF. The CDR3 DNA sequence: TGTGCCAGCAGTTATAAGATTTTGGAGACCCAGTACTTC.

The gene calls are TRBV29-1 and TRBJ1-2, with a tentative D call TRBD1 (5 bases). CDR1 SQVTM and CDR2 ANQGSEA come from the germline V gene. The CDR3 extends over 13 amino acids. V was trimmed by 6 bases and J by 7 bases, leaving 18 bases between them. The CDR3 protein is CSVDSGRRGGYTF. The CDR3 DNA reads as TGCAGCGTGGACTCCGGTCGGAGGGGTGGCTACACCTTC.

V usage is TRBV29-1 and J usage is TRBJ2-1, with TRBD2 matching over 11 bases. CDR3 length: 16 amino acids. Trimming took 3 bases from V and 4 from J; bases not matched to a gene: 8. Germline CDR1 and CDR2: SQVTM and ANQGSEA. The CDR3 protein is CSVDRSGGAVYNEQFF. CDR3 nucleotides: TGCAGCGTTGATCGTAGCGGGGGGGCTGTTTACAATGAGCAGTTCTTC.

This chain connects TRBV19 to TRBJ2-4; 9 bases fit TRBD1. The CDR3 is 16 amino acids. Losses at the gene ends were 5 bases for V and 6 bases for J; bases not matched to a gene: 11. Germline V gene lookup returns CDR1 LNHDA and CDR2 SQIVND (reference sequence). The CDR3 here is CASSALTGTGSNIQYF. The CDR3 DNA sequence: TGTGCCAGTAGTGCCCTTACCGGGACAGGGTCAAACATTCAGTACTTC.

The chain combines TRBV4-2 with TRBJ2-5; D might be TRBD1 (5 bases). The CDR3 has 16 amino acids. With 3 bases removed from V and 5 bases from J, the gap between germline ends came to 19 bases. Germline-derived CDR1 and CDR2 are LGHNA and YNFKEQ. The CDR3 region is CASSQMTVSSTETQYF. CDR3 nucleotides: TGTGCCAGCAGCCAGATGACAGTCTCATCCACTGAGACCCAGTACTTC.

The rearrangement links TRBV5-4 to TRBJ2-3, with D unresolved. The CDR3 extends over 15 amino acids. The germline V gene has CDR1 SGHNT and CDR2 YYREEE (reference sequence). V was clipped by 1 base and J by 4 bases, with 13 bases between them. The CDR3 loop is CASSLIAGQPDTQYF. The CDR3 DNA follows: TGTGCCAGCAGCTTGATCGCCGGTCAACCAGATACGCAGTATTTT.

This clone was found once. This chain uses TRBV30 with TRBJ1-2; TRBD1 agrees at 7 bases. Trimming cost V 3 bases and J 3 bases; bases outside gene matches: 7. This CDR3 is 14 amino acids long. Germline loops: CDR1 GTSNPN, CDR2 SVGIG (reference sequence). The CDR3 spells CAWRTARGDYGYTF. The CDR3 bases are TGTGCCTGGAGGACCGCCAGGGGGGACTATGGCTACACCTTC.

The chain is built from TRBV25-1 and TRBJ1-2, with D perhaps TRBD1 (5 bases). V shed 1 base and J shed 3 bases, with 15 bases lying between them. There are 16 residues in the CDR3. Germline V gene sequence: CDR1 MGHDK, CDR2 SYGVNS. In DNA, the CDR3 is TGTGCCAGCAGTGAATTGGGGGTCAGTGACTACTATGGCTACACCTTC. Its protein product is CASSELGVSDYYGYTF.